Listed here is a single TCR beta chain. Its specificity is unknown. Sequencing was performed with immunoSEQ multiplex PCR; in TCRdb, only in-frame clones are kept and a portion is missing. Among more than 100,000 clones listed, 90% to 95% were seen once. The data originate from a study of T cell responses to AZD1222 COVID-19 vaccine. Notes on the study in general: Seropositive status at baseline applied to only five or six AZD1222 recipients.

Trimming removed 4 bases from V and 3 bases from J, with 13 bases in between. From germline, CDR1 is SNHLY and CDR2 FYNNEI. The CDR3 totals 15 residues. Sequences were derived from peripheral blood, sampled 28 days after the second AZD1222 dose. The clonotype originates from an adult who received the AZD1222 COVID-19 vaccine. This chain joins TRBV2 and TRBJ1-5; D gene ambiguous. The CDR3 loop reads CASSVDGASNQPQHF. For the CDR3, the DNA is TGTGCCAGCAGTGTGGACGGAGCCTCCAATCAGCCCCAGCATTTT.